This T cell receptor (beta chain) was sequenced in a study of cytomegalovirus exposure and HLA in healthy donors. Germline-derived CDR1 and CDR2 are LNHNV and YYDKDF (reference sequence). CDR3 length: 13 amino acids. V lost 3 bases to trimming and J lost 5 bases, with 8 bases between them. Findings and caveats of the study: Later, TCR association rates were found to vary by HLA locus, highest for DRB1 and lowest for HLA-C.

The PCR employed 60 Vbeta primers together with 13 Jbeta primers. Repertoires were generated with immunoSEQ multiplex PCR, while TCRdb's copy carries only in-frame clones and drops some. Its table records approximately 190,000 clones. Comment on this clone: Antigen specificity is unknown.

The rearrangement links TRBV15 to TRBJ1-5; D is unclear. This clonotype was sampled from a boy aged 5-17 years in good health and CMV-seronegative. Sequenced: PBMCs. The CDR3 DNA is TGTGCCACCAGCAGTACAACCCATCAGCCCCAGCATTTT. It translates to CATSSTTHQPQHF.